A single sample gave rise to the 22 T cell receptor beta chains below, sequenced in a study of blood T cells in healthy people across ages (dated by TCRdb to 2015 to 2017). Receptor libraries were prepared by 5' RACE. TCRdb lists the instrument as Illumina HiSeq 2500. A second PCR of about 6 to 11 cycles was run with a J-beta primer mix and a sample-barcoded 5' primer. TCRdb passed the public sequencing reads through fastp at Q25 and MiXCR, retaining productive beta sequences. Each entry is one CDR3 protein sequence, shown with its most common DNA and genes. A total of some 1.4 million distinct CDR3 sequences appear in this sample, about 40% of them only once. Of the sample, approximately 7.9% falls within the top ten clones. What was sequenced was blood. The origin of the receptors is a woman aged 18 to 35 in good health.

This clonotype was observed a handful of times. The rearrangement uses TRBV6-6 and TRBJ1-2; no clear D gene. The CDR3 length is 11 residues. V lost 8 bases and J lost 5, with 9 bases in between. The germline V gene has CDR1 MNHNY and CDR2 SVGAGI (reference sequence). The CDR3 here is CASEGGYGYTF. The CDR3 DNA is TGTGCCAGCGAGGGCGGGTATGGCTACACCTTC.

This clonotype has just a few counts. The rearrangement joins TRBV10-3 to TRBJ2-5; TRBD2 might be the D (5 bases). This CDR3 comprises 15 residues. The germline V gene encodes CDR1 ENHRY and CDR2 SYGVKD. The V gene lost 3 bases and the J gene lost 4 bases, with 15 bases spanning the gap. The DNA for the CDR3 is TGTGCCATCAGTGAAGAGGAACTAGAGGTAGAGACCCAGTACTTC. It is translated as CAISEEELEVETQYF.

This clonotype appeared a few times. This chain links TRBV7-2 with TRBJ2-5, with D unresolved. Germline CDR1 is SGHTA and CDR2 is FQGNSA. CDR3 length: 14 residues. The V gene lost 5 bases and the J gene lost 1 base, with 11 bases spanning the gap. The CDR3 sequence is CASSRSPTQETQYF. DNA for the CDR3: TGTGCCAGCAGCCGTAGCCCTACCCAAGAGACCCAGTACTTC.

This clonotype turned up a few times. The V call is TRBV29-1, the J call TRBJ2-3, with D perhaps TRBD1 or TRBD2 (6 bases each). The germline V gene encodes CDR1 SQVTM and CDR2 ANQGSEA. The CDR3 runs to 16 residues. Between the trimmed V and J ends, which lost 2 bases and 0 bases, there was a span of 15 bases. The CDR3 region is CSVETGTPRSTDTQYF. In DNA form, the CDR3 reads TGCAGCGTTGAAACAGGGACTCCCCGAAGCACAGATACGCAGTATTTT.

This chain joins TRBV20-1 and TRBJ2-5, with TRBD1 matching 8 bases. V was pared by 5 bases and J by 4 bases, with 9 bases of the junction left unmatched. The CDR3 extends over 14 amino acids. Germline values: CDR1 DFQATT, CDR2 SNEGSKA (reference sequence). CDR3 coding DNA: TGCAGTGCTCGTAGGACAGGGTCTTTAGAGACCCAGTACTTC. Protein sequence: CSARRTGSLETQYF.

This chain uses TRBV7-9 with TRBJ1-1, with D tentatively TRBD1 (5 bases). This CDR3 has 13 amino acids. Deletions cut 8 bases from V and 5 bases from J, with 15 bases between. Germline CDR1 reads SEHNR; CDR2 reads FQNEAQ (reference sequence). As DNA, the CDR3 is TGTGCCAGCGTACCGCAGGGTATAACTGAAGCTTTCTTT. Its protein product is CASVPQGITEAFF.

The J gene is TRBJ1-6, the V gene TRBV25-1; D gene unclear. Germline V gives CDR1 MGHDK, CDR2 SYGVNS. V lost 2 bases to trimming and J lost 7 bases, with 12 bases between them. The CDR3 runs to 15 residues. The CDR3 reads CASSESPSGNSPLHF. As DNA, the CDR3 is TGTGCCAGCAGTGAAAGCCCGTCGGGAAATTCACCCCTCCACTTT.

This clonotype was seen a few times. The V gene is TRBV11-2, the J gene TRBJ2-7; D possibly corresponds to TRBD1 (5 bases). The better agreement between TRBJ2-5 and the DNA end casts doubt on the J call. Germline values: CDR1 SGHAT, CDR2 FQNNGV. This CDR3 spans 14 amino acids. In DNA form, the CDR3 reads TGTGCCAGCAGCACAGGAGTAGTAGCAAAGACCCAGTACTTC. Protein product: CASSTGVVAKTQYF.

The CDR3: CASRSQGYSNQPQHF. The CDR3, as DNA: TGTGCCAGCAGGTCGCAGGGTTACAGCAATCAGCCCCAGCATTTT. The chain joins TRBV6-5 to TRBJ1-5; perhaps TRBD1 as D (5 bases). CDR3 length: 15 amino acids. V was clipped by 6 bases and J by 1 base, with 13 bases between them. CDR1 and CDR2 (germline): MNHEY, SVGAGI.

This clonotype was detected only a few times. This chain connects TRBV12-3 or TRBV12-4 to TRBJ2-1; D is unresolved. Trimming shortened V by 6 bases and J by 4 bases, and 10 bases separated the two germline ends. This CDR3 is 13 amino acids long. For the CDR3, the DNA is TGTGCCAGCAGGGGCGACGGTTACAATGAGCAGTTCTTC. Its protein is CASRGDGYNEQFF.

This clonotype has more than one count but fewer than ten. CDR3 residues: CASGGGGASNTEAFF. The CDR3 DNA is TGTGCCAGCGGAGGGGGCGGGGCCTCGAACACTGAAGCTTTCTTT. The chain uses TRBV9 and TRBJ1-1, with 7 bases matching TRBD1. With 7 bases clipped from V and 1 base from J, the junction kept 10 bases outside the gene matches. The CDR3 has 15 residues. Per germline, CDR1 SGDLS and CDR2 YYNGEE.

Concerning this clonotype itself: An end of the junction differs from the germline gene, which may be a read error. CDR3 bases: TGCGCCAACAGCTTGGCGGGACAGGGCTCCTACGAGCAGTACTTC. This encodes CANSLAGQGSYEQYF. This chain connects TRBV5-1 to TRBJ2-7, with 9 bases identical to TRBD1. This CDR3 contains 15 residues. Germline assignment: CDR1 SGHRS and CDR2 YFSETQ.

The table lists this clonotype with a few counts. This sequence joins TRBV20-1 and TRBJ2-3, with 9 bases aligning to TRBD2. Unmatched junction bases numbered 9, after V lost 1 base and J lost 7 bases. The CDR3 is made up of 15 amino acids. The germline CDR1 and CDR2 sequences are DFQATT and SNEGSKA (reference sequence). The CDR3 loop reads CSARGSGGPTNTQYF. DNA for the CDR3: TGCAGTGCTAGAGGGAGCGGGGGGCCTACTAATACGCAGTATTTT.

The rearrangement joins TRBV7-8 to TRBJ2-5; the D gene is possibly TRBD2 (6 bases). Judging by the DNA end, TRBJ2-7 fits better; the J call may be wrong. Germline CDR1 and CDR2: SGHVS and FQNEAQ. The CDR3 totals 16 residues. The CDR3 loop reads CASSLAMGGVVGEQYF. CDR3 bases: TGTGCCAGCAGCTTAGCGATGGGCGGGGTCGTCGGCGAGCAGTACTTC.

About this clonotype itself: With a much larger clone just one base away, this may be a read error. The chain couples TRBV4-1 to TRBJ2-1, with D tentatively TRBD2 (6 bases). The V gene's germline CDR1 is MGHRA and CDR2 YSYEKL. The CDR3 covers 14 residues. Trimming left V 4 bases short and J 9 bases short, with 16 bases between. The DNA of the CDR3 is TGCGCCAGCAGCCTCCCGACTAGTGGCACTGAGCAGTTCTTC. It is translated as CASSLPTSGTEQFF.

This clonotype has only one observation. The V gene is TRBV11-2, the J gene TRBJ2-4, with a possible D match to TRBD2 (5 bases). The CDR3 is 13 amino acids. V was clipped by 7 bases and J by 13 bases, with 20 bases between them. Germline CDR1 and CDR2: SGHAT and FQNNGV. The CDR3 DNA reads TGTGCCAGCACCTCCTTCGAGGCCCCGGGGCAGTACTTC. Translating gives CASTSFEAPGQYF.

J is TRBJ2-2 and V is TRBV6-5; D is unresolved. The germline CDR1 and CDR2 sequences are MNHEY and SVGAGI. The CDR3 is made up of 17 amino acids. Trimming cost V 0 bases and J 2 bases, with 13 bases left between them. Written as DNA, the CDR3 is TGTGCCAGCAGTTACTCCCCGGGTCCTCCTAACACCGGGGAGCTGTTTTTT. It codes for CASSYSPGPPNTGELFF.

This chain uses TRBV6-1 with TRBJ2-5; D is possibly TRBD2 (6 bases). The CDR3 sequence is 13 residues long. CDR1 MNHNS and CDR2 SASEGT come from the germline V gene. V dropped 8 bases and J dropped 0 bases, with 10 bases sitting between them. DNA of the CDR3: TGTGCCAGCGGGGGGACGTACCAAGAGACCCAGTACTTC. Its translation is CASGGTYQETQYF.

The V call is TRBV20-1, the J call TRBJ1-4; D remains unclear. From germline, CDR1 is DFQATT and CDR2 SNEGSKA (reference sequence). The CDR3 has 14 amino acids. Trimming stripped 4 bases from V and 0 bases from J, with 9 bases between. The CDR3 sequence is CSATDKATNEKLFF. As DNA, the CDR3 is TGCAGTGCTACAGACAAAGCAACTAATGAAAAACTGTTTTTT.

CDR3 in DNA: TGTGCCAGCAGTCCTGGCCCGCAAGGGGCCGGGGAGCTGTTTTTT. Translation: CASSPGPQGAGELFF. The chain links TRBV12-3 or TRBV12-4 to TRBJ2-2; perhaps TRBD1 as D (5 bases). The ends were cut back, 5 bases at V and 6 bases at J, with 16 bases in the middle. CDR3 length equals 15 residues.

This sequence joins TRBV20-1 and TRBJ2-5; 9 bases align to TRBD2. Germline CDR1 is DFQATT and CDR2 is SNEGSKA (reference sequence). The V segment lost 6 bases and the J segment 11 bases; nucleotides outside the gene matches: 22. The CDR3 loop spans 16 amino acids. The CDR3 region has the DNA TGCAGTGCAACCCAACTAGCGGGCTATACCTACAATGAGCAGTACTTC. Translated: CSATQLAGYTYNEQYF.

This sequence joins TRBV10-2 and TRBJ2-5; D unresolved. Germline CDR1 and CDR2: WSHSY and SAAADI. V dropped 6 bases and J dropped 7 bases, with 18 bases sitting between them. The CDR3 totals 14 residues. DNA for the CDR3: TGCGCCAGCAGGGGGAATAGTAGTCCGGGGACCCAGTACTTC. Its protein is CASRGNSSPGTQYF.